Included here is one TCR beta chain sequence, with context. These data originate in a study of T cell changes during pregnancy in multiple sclerosis. The CDR3 spans 12 residues. Clones were sequenced by immunoSEQ multiplex PCR, and TCRdb holds only the in-frame ones, with some missing. The sample has tens of thousands of clones, approximately 90% seen once. The sequences come from CD8+ T cells from peripheral blood mononuclear cells, collected in the third trimester of pregnancy. The sequence was collected from a female donor with multiple sclerosis, enrolled in a pregnancy study. This sequence joins TRBV21-1 and TRBJ1-1. TRBV21-1 is recorded as a pseudogene. DNA of the CDR3: TGTGCCAGCTGCGGGGGGAACACTGAAGCTTTCTTT. This codes for CASCGGNTEAFF.